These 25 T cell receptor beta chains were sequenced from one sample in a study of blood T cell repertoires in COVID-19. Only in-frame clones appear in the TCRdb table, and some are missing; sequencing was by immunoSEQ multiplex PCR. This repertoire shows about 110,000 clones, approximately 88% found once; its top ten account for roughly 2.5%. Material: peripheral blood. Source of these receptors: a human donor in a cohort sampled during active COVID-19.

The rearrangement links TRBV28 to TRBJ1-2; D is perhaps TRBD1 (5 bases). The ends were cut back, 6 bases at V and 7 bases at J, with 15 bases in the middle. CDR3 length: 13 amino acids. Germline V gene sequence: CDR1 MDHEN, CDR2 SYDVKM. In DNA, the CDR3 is TGTGCCAGCAGCTCCGACAGCTATAGTGGCTACACCTTC. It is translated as CASSSDSYSGYTF.

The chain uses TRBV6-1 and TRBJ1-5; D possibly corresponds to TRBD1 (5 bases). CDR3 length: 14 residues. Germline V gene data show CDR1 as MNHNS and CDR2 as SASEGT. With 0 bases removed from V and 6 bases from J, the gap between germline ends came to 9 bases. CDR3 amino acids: CASSEASRGQPQHF. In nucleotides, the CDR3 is TGTGCCAGCAGTGAAGCGTCAAGGGGTCAGCCCCAGCATTTT.

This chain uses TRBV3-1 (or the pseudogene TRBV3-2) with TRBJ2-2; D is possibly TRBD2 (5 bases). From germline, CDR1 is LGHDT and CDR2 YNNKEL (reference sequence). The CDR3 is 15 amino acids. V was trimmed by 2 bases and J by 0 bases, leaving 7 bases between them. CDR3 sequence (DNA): TGTGCCAGCAGCCAACCGGGGACGAACACCGGGGAGCTGTTTTTT. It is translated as CASSQPGTNTGELFF.

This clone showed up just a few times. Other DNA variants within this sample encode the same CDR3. The CDR3: CASSFGTASYEQYF. In DNA, the CDR3 is TGTGCCAGCAGCTTCGGGACAGCTTCCTACGAGCAGTACTTC. The J gene is TRBJ2-7, the V gene TRBV11-2; TRBD1 agrees at 7 bases. The J segment lost 1 base and the V segment lost 3 bases, leaving 3 bases of the junction unmatched. CDR3 size: 14 residues. From germline, CDR1 is SGHAT and CDR2 FQNNGV.

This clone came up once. CDR3 sequence reads: CASSPDWRETLATQYF. DNA of the CDR3: TGTGCCAGCTCACCGGACTGGCGGGAGACCCTAGCTACGCAGTATTTT. This rearrangement joins TRBV18 to TRBJ2-3; the match to TRBD2 covers 7 bases. The germline CDR1 and CDR2 sequences are KGHSH and LQKENI. V lost 3 bases, J lost 8 bases, and 14 bases stayed unmatched. This CDR3 is 16 amino acids long.

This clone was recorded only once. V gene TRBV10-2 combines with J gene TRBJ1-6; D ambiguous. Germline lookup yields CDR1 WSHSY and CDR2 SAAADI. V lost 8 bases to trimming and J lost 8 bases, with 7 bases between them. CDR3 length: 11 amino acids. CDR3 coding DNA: TGCGCCAGCGGCCTGGATTCACCCCTCCACTTT. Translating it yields CASGLDSPLHF.

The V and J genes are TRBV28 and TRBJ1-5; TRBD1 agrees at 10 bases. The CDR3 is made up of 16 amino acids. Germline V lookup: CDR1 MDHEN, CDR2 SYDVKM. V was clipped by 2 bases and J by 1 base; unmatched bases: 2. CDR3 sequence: CASSLRTGGSNQPQHF. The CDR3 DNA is TGTGCCAGCAGTTTACGGACAGGGGGGAGCAATCAGCCCCAGCATTTT.

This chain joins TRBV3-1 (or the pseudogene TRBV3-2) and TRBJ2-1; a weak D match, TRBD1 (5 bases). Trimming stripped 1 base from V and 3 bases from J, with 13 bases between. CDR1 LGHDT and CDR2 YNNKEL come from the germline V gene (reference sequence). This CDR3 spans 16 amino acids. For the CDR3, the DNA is TGTGCCAGCAGCCAAGCTCGAGACAGCCTCTACAATGAGCAGTTCTTC. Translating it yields CASSQARDSLYNEQFF.

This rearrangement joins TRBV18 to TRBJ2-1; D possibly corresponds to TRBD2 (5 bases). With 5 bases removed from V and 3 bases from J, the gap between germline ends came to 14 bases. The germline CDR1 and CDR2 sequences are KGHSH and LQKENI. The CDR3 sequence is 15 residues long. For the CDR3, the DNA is TGTGCCAGCTCAAACATAGCGATTGTCTACAATGAGCAGTTCTTC. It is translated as CASSNIAIVYNEQFF.

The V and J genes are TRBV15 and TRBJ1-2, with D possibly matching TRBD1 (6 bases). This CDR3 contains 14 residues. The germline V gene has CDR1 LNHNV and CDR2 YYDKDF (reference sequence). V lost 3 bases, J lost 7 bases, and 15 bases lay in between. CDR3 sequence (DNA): TGTGCCACCAGCAGGAAAACAGGGATGGGTGGCTACACCTTC. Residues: CATSRKTGMGGYTF.

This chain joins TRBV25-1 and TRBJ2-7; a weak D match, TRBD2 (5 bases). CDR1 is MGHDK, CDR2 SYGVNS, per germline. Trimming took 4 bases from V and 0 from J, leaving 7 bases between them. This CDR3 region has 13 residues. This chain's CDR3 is CASSGTFSYEQYF. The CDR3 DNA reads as TGTGCCAGCAGTGGGACTTTCTCCTACGAGCAGTACTTC.

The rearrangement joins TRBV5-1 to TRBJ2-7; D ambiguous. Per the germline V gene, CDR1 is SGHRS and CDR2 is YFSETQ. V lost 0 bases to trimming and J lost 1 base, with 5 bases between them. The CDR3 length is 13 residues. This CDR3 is CASSLDGSYEQYF. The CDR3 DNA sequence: TGCGCCAGCAGCTTGGACGGGTCCTACGAGCAGTACTTC.

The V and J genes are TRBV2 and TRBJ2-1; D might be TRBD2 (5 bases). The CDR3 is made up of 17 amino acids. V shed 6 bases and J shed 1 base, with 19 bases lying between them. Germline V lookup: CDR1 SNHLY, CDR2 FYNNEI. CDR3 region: CASSDDPAGVSYNEQFF. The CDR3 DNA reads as TGTGCCAGCAGCGACGACCCGGCCGGGGTATCCTACAATGAGCAGTTCTTC. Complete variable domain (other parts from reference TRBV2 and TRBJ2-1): EPEVTQTPSHQVTQMGQEVILRCVPISNHLYFYWYRQILGQKVEFLVSFYNNEISEKSEIFDDQFSVERPDGSNFTLKIRSTKLEDSAMYFCASSDDPAGVSYNEQFFGPGTRLTVL.

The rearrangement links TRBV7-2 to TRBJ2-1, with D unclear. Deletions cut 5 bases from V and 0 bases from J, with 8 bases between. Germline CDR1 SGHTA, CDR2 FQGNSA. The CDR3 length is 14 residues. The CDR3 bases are TGTGCCAGCAGCCTGAGTAGCTCCTACAATGAGCAGTTCTTC. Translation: CASSLSSSYNEQFF.

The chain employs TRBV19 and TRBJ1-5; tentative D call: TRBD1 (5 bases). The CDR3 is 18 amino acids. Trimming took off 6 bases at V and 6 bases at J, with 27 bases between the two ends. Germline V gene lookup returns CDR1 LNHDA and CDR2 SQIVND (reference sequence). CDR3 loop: CASSPWGGFDAYGQPQHF. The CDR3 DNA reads TGTGCCAGTAGCCCCTGGGGGGGGTTTGATGCTTATGGTCAGCCCCAGCATTTT.

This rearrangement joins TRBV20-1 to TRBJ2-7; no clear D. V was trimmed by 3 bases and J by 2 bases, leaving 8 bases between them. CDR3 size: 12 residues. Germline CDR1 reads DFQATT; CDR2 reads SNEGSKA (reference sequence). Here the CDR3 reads CSASHTPYEQYF. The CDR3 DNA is TGCAGTGCTAGTCACACCCCCTACGAGCAGTACTTC.

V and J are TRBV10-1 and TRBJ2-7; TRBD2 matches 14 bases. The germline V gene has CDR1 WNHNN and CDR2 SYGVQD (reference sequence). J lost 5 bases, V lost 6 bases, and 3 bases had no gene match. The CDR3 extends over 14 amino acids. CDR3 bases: TGCGCCAGCAGCGGGACTAGCGGGAGCCACGAGCAGTACTTC. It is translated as CASSGTSGSHEQYF.

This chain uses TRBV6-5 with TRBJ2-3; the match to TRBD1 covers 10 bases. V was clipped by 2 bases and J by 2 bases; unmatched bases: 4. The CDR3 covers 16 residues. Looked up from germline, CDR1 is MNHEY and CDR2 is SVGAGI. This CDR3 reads CASSYGTGATTDTQYF. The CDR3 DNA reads TGTGCCAGCAGTTACGGGACAGGGGCCACCACAGATACGCAGTATTTT.

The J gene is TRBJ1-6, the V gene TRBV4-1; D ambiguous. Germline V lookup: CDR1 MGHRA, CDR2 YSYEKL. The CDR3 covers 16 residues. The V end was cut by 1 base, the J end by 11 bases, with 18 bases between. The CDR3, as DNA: TGCGCCAGCAGCCAAGGGGCAGGCGACGCCTTCGCACCCCTCCACTTT. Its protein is CASSQGAGDAFAPLHF.

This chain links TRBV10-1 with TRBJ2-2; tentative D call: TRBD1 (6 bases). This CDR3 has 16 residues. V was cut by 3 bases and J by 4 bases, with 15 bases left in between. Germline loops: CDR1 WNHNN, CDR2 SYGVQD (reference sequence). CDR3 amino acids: CASSDSTGRVTGELFF. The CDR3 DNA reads TGCGCCAGCAGTGATTCGACAGGCCGGGTCACCGGGGAGCTGTTTTTT.

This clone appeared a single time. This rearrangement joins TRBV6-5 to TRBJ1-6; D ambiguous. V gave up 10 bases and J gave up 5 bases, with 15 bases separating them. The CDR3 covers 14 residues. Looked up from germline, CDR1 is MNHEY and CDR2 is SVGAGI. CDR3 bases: TGTGCCACGGCGCGGGAATTCAATAATTCACCCCTCCACTTT. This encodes CATAREFNNSPLHF.

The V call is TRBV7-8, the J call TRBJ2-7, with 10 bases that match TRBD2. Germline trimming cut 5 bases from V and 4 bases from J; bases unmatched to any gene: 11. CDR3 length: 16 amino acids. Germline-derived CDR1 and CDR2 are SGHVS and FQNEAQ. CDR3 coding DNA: TGTGCCAGCAGCACCCTCGGGCTAGCGGGAGCGTACGAGCAGTACTTC. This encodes CASSTLGLAGAYEQYF.

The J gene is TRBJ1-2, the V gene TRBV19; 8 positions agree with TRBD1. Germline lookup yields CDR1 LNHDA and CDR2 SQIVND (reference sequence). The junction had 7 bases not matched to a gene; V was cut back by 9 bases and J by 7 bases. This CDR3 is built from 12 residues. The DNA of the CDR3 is TGTGCCAGCGAGCAGGGGGCGGGTGGCTACACCTTC. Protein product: CASEQGAGGYTF.

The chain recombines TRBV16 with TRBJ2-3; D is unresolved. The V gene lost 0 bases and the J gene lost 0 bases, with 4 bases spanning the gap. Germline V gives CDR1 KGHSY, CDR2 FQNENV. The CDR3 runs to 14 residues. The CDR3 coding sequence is TGTGCCAGCAGCCAATCCGGTAGCACAGATACGCAGTATTTT. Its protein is CASSQSGSTDTQYF.

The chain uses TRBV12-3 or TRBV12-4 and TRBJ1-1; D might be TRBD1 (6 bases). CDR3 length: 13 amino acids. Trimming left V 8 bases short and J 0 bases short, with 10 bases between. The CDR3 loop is CASGTTMNTEAFF. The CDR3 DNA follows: TGTGCCAGCGGGACAACCATGAACACTGAAGCTTTCTTT.